This T cell receptor (beta chain) was identified during a study of blood T cells in healthy people across ages. Trimming took 4 bases from V and 11 from J, leaving 23 bases between them. The germline V gene has CDR1 SGHDN and CDR2 FVKESK. The CDR3 loop spans 15 amino acids. A second PCR, run for about 7 to 11 cycles, used a sample-barcoded 5' primer plus a J-beta primer mix. TCRdb redid the calling of the 5' RACE reads with MiXCR, one entry per CDR3 protein. The profile covers about 1.5 million distinct CDR3 sequences, with around 42% appearing a single time and around 8% taken by the ten largest. Sample: blood. The source of this sequence is a woman between 18 and 29 years old in good health. V is TRBV14 and J is TRBJ2-5; D may correspond to TRBD1 or TRBD2 (5 bases each). As DNA, the CDR3 is TGTGCCAGCAGCCGCACCGGGACCGTCCTACGGGTGCAGTACTTC. Amino acids: CASSRTGTVLRVQYF.